One T cell receptor (beta chain) is described in this entry. This specimen belongs to a study of shared clonotypes between healthy human individuals. J was trimmed by 4 bases and V by 0 bases; bases with no gene match: 4. CDR1 SGDLS and CDR2 YYNGEE come from the germline V gene. This CDR3 comprises 15 residues. The table came from immunoSEQ multiplex PCR; TCRdb's copy has only in-frame clones and leaves some out. The repertoire includes about 2,500,000 clones, just over 90% of them detected once, and roughly 0.14% sits in the top ten. This TCR derives from a man between 18 and 29 years old in good health. The sequencing input was naive CD4+ T cells sorted from blood. The subset was: CD45RA+ positively selected. The V gene is TRBV9, the J gene TRBJ1-1, with 9 bases aligning to TRBD1. CDR3: CASSVGTGETTEAFF. CDR3 DNA: TGTGCCAGCAGCGTAGGGACAGGGGAGACCACTGAAGCTTTCTTT.